In its sample, the clone carrying this T cell receptor beta chain was seen a few times. As yet, its antigen is unknown. The sample comes from a study of cytomegalovirus exposure and HLA in healthy donors. Findings and limits, study-wide: Immune exposure information comprised only CMV serostatus.

PCR amplification relied on 60 Vbeta primers (plus 13 Jbeta primers). Original methodology: Later reanalysis found around 74 million unique TCR beta chains, 10 million to 12 million of them shared. Repertoires were generated with immunoSEQ multiplex PCR, while TCRdb's copy carries only in-frame clones and drops some. Clone size and V and J calls were adopted from that table, with D and trimming inferred from the DNA. This table has some 180,000 clones, more than 65% appearing once. Unmatched junction bases numbered 4, after V lost 2 bases and J lost 4 bases. The germline CDR1 and CDR2 sequences are MNHEY and SMNVEV (reference sequence). The length of the CDR3 is 14 residues.

The receptor's source is a female donor in good health and CMV-seronegative. The gene calls are TRBV27 and TRBJ1-2; 7 nucleotides line up with TRBD1. The sequenced sample consisted of PBMCs. The CDR3 nucleotides are TGTGCCAGCAGTTTAGGGGGACAGCCCTATGGCTACACCTTC. Encoded protein: CASSLGGQPYGYTF.